These 7 T cell receptor beta chains were sequenced from one sample in a study of blood T cell repertoires in COVID-19. Sequencing used immunoSEQ multiplex PCR; TCRdb keeps in-frame clones, though not all of them. The sample lists some 170,000 clones; roughly 80% were seen once. The sample was peripheral blood. These receptors were obtained from a woman aged 70 to 79 with acute or convalescent COVID-19.

In its sample, this clone is medium-sized. This chain links TRBV2 with TRBJ2-1; no firm D call. Between the trimmed V and J ends, which lost 6 bases and 4 bases, there was a span of 4 bases. CDR3 size: 11 residues. The germline V gene has CDR1 SNHLY and CDR2 FYNNEI. The CDR3, as DNA: TGTGCCAGCAGAGAGTACAATGAGCAGTTCTTC. This sequence encodes CASREYNEQFF.

V usage is TRBV15 and J usage is TRBJ2-3, with D uncertain. The germline V gene has CDR1 LNHNV and CDR2 YYDKDF (reference sequence). The V and J ends lost 3 bases and 0 bases respectively, with 10 bases between them. This CDR3 region has 15 residues. The CDR3 DNA follows: TGTGCCACCAGCAGGCAGTGCAATAGCACAGATACGCAGTATTTT. Protein: CATSRQCNSTDTQYF.

This sequence joins TRBV28 and TRBJ1-1; D perhaps matches TRBD1 (6 bases). Trimming removed 6 bases at V and 5 bases at J, with 13 bases between. The CDR3 runs 13 residues. The germline V gene encodes CDR1 MDHEN and CDR2 SYDVKM. The DNA of the CDR3 is TGTGCCAGCAGGGACAGTCTCCGAACTGAAGCTTTCTTT. It specifies CASRDSLRTEAFF.

The genes are TRBV27 and TRBJ1-2, with 8 bases identical to TRBD1. The CDR3 length is 15 residues. The V segment lost 0 bases and the J segment 4 bases; nucleotides outside the gene matches: 4. Germline CDR1 MNHEY, CDR2 SMNVEV (reference sequence). The CDR3 region has the DNA TGTGCCAGCAGTTTATCCCGGACAGGGCCCTATGGCTACACCTTC. Residues: CASSLSRTGPYGYTF.

In nucleotides, the CDR3 is TGTGCCAGCAGCCGTCACCCACCGGGACAGGGAGACACTGAAGCTTTCTTT. It is translated as CASSRHPPGQGDTEAFF. V usage is TRBV3-1 (or the pseudogene TRBV3-2) and J usage is TRBJ1-1; 9 bases fit TRBD1. This CDR3 spans 17 amino acids. Germline CDR1 is LGHDT and CDR2 is YNNKEL (reference sequence). The trim removed 4 bases at V and 3 bases at J, leaving 12 bases unmatched.

V usage is TRBV27 and J usage is TRBJ1-5, with 7 bases fitting TRBD1. The V gene end was trimmed by 5 bases and the J gene end by 3 bases; junction bases not matched to a gene: 4. This CDR3 is built from 14 residues. CDR1 is MNHEY and CDR2 is SMNVEV in the germline V gene (reference sequence). DNA of the CDR3: TGTGCCAGCAGTAGAGGGGGCGTCAATCAGCCCCAGCATTTT. It codes for CASSRGGVNQPQHF.

J is TRBJ1-1 and V is TRBV14; D is unresolved. The V gene's germline CDR1 is SGHDN and CDR2 FVKESK. V was clipped by 0 bases and J by 10 bases, with 15 bases between them. The CDR3 has 14 amino acids. This CDR3 reads CASSQELGRPAAFF. DNA of the CDR3: TGTGCCAGCAGCCAAGAATTGGGGAGGCCGGCAGCTTTCTTT.